This T cell receptor beta chain was obtained from a study of PD-1 blockade in classical Hodgkin lymphoma. Whole-study results and caveats: Partial responders and progressors had significantly lower baseline TCR diversity.

Notes on this clone: Its specificity is not known.

This table comes from immunoSEQ multiplex PCR, and its TCRdb copy is limited to in-frame clones, with some not included. The sample records roughly 94,000 clones, just over 90% being singletons. The V gene's germline CDR1 is SGHNT and CDR2 YYREEE (reference sequence). The CDR3 contains 14 residues. V shed 3 bases, J shed 8 bases, and the junction held 10 bases outside the gene matches. Specified time point: cycle 4 day 1 (C4D1), after 5 to 7 weeks of nivolumab. Every patient was affected by relapse after autologous stem cell transplantation, while exposure to brentuximab vedotin was not uniform. This sequence originates from a human donor with classical Hodgkin lymphoma. This chain links TRBV5-4 with TRBJ2-7, with 8 bases matching TRBD2. The source material was peripheral blood mononuclear cells (PBMCs), sampled before the fourth cycle of nivolumab. The CDR3 DNA reads TGTGCCAGCAGCTCAAAGCGGGAGTTGGATAAGCAGTACTTC. It codes for CASSSKRELDKQYF.